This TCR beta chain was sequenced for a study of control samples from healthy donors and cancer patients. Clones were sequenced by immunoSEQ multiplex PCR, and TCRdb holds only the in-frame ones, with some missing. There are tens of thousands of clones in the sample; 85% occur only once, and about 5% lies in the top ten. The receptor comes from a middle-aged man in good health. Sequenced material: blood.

The CDR3 region has the DNA TGTGCCAGCAGTTACCTCGGAGGGCCGTACAATGAGCAGTTCTTC. Translating gives CASSYLGGPYNEQFF. This chain connects TRBV6-5 to TRBJ2-1; weak D call: TRBD2 (6 bases). The CDR3 extends over 15 amino acids. V gave up 2 bases and J gave up 4 bases, with 12 bases separating them. Germline V gene sequence: CDR1 MNHEY, CDR2 SVGAGI.